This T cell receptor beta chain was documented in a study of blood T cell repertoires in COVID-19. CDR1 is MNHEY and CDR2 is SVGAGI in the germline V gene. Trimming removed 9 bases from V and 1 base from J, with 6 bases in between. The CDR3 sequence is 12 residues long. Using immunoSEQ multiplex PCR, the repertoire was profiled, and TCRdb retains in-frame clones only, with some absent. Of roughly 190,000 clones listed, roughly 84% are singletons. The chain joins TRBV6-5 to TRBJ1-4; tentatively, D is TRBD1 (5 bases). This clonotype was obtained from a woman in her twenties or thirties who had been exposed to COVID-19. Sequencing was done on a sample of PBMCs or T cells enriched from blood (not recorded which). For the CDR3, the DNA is TGTGCCAGTAGGGGAACTAATGAAAAACTGTTTTTT. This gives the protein CASRGTNEKLFF.